The rows below give T cell receptor beta chains drawn from one sample of a study of blood T cells in healthy people across ages. TCRdb reprocessed the 5' RACE reads via MiXCR and lists one record per CDR3 protein. The table lists about 780,000 distinct CDR3 sequences, around 45% of them singletons. Sequenced material: blood. These receptors were obtained from a man older than 75 in good health. Both conserved end residues are part of each CDR3. A D gene is named only where the DNA matches it firmly. Clone size is not always given. Where it is, it says once, few, many or a class for expanded clones.

d_call	clone_size	v_call	j_call	cdr3_aa	cdr3_nt
TRBD2	NA	TRBV29-1	TRBJ2-2	CSASLAAKDGELFF	TGCAGCGCCTCACTAGCGGCCAAGGATGGGGAGCTGTTTTTT
NA	NA	TRBV12-3/TRBV12-4	TRBJ2-3	CASSLGGEEDTQYF	TGTGCCAGCAGTTTAGGAGGGGAAGAGGATACGCAGTATTTT
NA	NA	TRBV29-1	TRBJ1-4	CSVDGGGDEKLFF	TGCAGCGTTGATGGGGGGGGAGACGAAAAACTGTTTTTT
NA	few	TRBV5-1	TRBJ2-5	CASSRESWSETQYF	TGCGCCAGCAGCCGCGAGAGCTGGTCGGAGACCCAGTACTTC
NA	NA	TRBV7-9	TRBJ1-1	CASRHSGTHVGTEAFF	TGTGCCAGCAGGCATTCCGGGACCCACGTCGGCACTGAAGCTTTCTTT
NA	NA	TRBV7-2	TRBJ1-3	CASSISGDPRNTIYF	TGTGCCAGCAGCATATCAGGGGATCCCAGAAACACCATATATTTT
NA	NA	TRBV20-1	TRBJ2-1	CSATPLRSEQFF	TGCAGTGCTACCCCTCTTAGGTCCGAGCAGTTCTTC
TRBD2	NA	TRBV7-2	TRBJ2-7	CASSSGVGRAMGYERYF	TGTGCCAGCAGCTCGGGCGTTGGGAGGGCCATGGGCTACGAGCGGTACTTC
NA	many	TRBV27	TRBJ2-1	CASSFRSPRPHEQFF	TGTGCCAGCAGTTTTAGGTCTCCCCGGCCGCATGAGCAGTTCTTC
NA	NA	TRBV5-1	TRBJ1-1	CASSPFSRRNTEAFF	TGCGCCAGCAGCCCCTTTTCCAGGCGGAACACTGAAGCTTTCTTT
NA	NA	TRBV20-1	TRBJ1-5	CSARDPGGRQPQHF	TGCAGTGCTAGAGATCCGGGGGGCCGGCAGCCCCAGCATTTT
NA	few	TRBV2	TRBJ2-5	CASRPTTYQETQYF	TGTGCCAGCAGGCCGACAACGTACCAAGAGACCCAGTACTTC
NA	NA	TRBV27	TRBJ2-5	CASSPSLTSLETQYF	TGTGCCAGCAGTCCCTCCCTTACTAGTTTGGAGACCCAGTACTTC
NA	NA	TRBV14	TRBJ1-1	CASSQFKLGTEAFF	TGTGCCAGCAGCCAGTTTAAACTGGGGACTGAAGCTTTCTTT
NA	NA	TRBV11-2	TRBJ2-1	CASSPKTRGEQFF	TGTGCCAGCAGCCCAAAGACACGCGGGGAGCAGTTCTTC
NA	few	TRBV7-2	TRBJ1-5	CASSLEVGGTLNQPQHF	TGTGCCAGCAGCTTAGAGGTTGGGGGGACGTTGAATCAGCCCCAGCATTTT
TRBD2	NA	TRBV28	TRBJ2-7	CASSLPSGNASYEQYF	TGTGCCAGCAGCCTACCTAGCGGGAACGCCTCCTACGAGCAGTACTTC
NA	NA	TRBV5-1	TRBJ1-5	CASSPDPGQPQHF	TGCGCCAGCAGCCCTGACCCGGGTCAGCCCCAGCATTTT
TRBD2	few	TRBV27	TRBJ2-1	CASSPRLAGGINEQFF	TGTGCCAGCAGTCCGAGACTAGCGGGAGGGATAAATGAGCAGTTCTTC
NA	many	TRBV12-3/TRBV12-4	TRBJ2-3	CASSGRGGADTQYF	TGTGCCAGCAGTGGAAGGGGAGGCGCAGATACGCAGTATTTT
NA	few	TRBV28	TRBJ1-4	CASSHGWGVEEKLFF	TGTGCCAGCAGCCACGGGTGGGGGGTGGAGGAAAAACTGTTTTTT
NA	many	TRBV5-1	TRBJ2-7	CASSFSGYEQYF	TGTGCCAGCAGTTTCTCTGGTTACGAGCAGTACTTC
TRBD2	few	TRBV20-1	TRBJ2-7	CSASLAGEEQYF	TGCAGTGCTAGCCTAGCGGGCGAAGAGCAGTACTTC
TRBD1	few	TRBV29-1	TRBJ2-2	CSALSDRANTGELFF	TGCAGCGCCCTGAGCGACAGGGCGAACACCGGGGAGCTGTTTTTT
NA	NA	TRBV2	TRBJ1-1	CASSVQVTEAFF	TGTGCCAGCAGTGTACAGGTCACTGAAGCTTTCTTT
NA	few	TRBV4-2	TRBJ2-5	CASSQGSAGKETQYF	TGTGCCAGCAGCCAGGGATCAGCTGGGAAAGAGACCCAGTACTTC
TRBD1	NA	TRBV5-1	TRBJ2-7	CASSDGQGPIYEQYF	TGCGCCAGCAGCGATGGACAGGGCCCCATATACGAGCAGTACTTC
NA	few	TRBV5-1	TRBJ2-1	CASSLQPRGPGTYNEQFF	TGCGCCAGCAGCTTGCAACCTAGGGGCCCAGGGACCTACAATGAGCAGTTCTTC
NA	few	TRBV7-2	TRBJ2-7	CASSLKAARSYYEQYF	TGTGCCAGCAGCTTAAAGGCGGCCAGGAGTTACTACGAGCAGTACTTC
NA	NA	TRBV15	TRBJ2-1	CATSLYQETQFF	TGTGCCACCAGCCTGTACCAAGAGACCCAGTTCTTC
TRBD1	few	TRBV6-5	TRBJ1-2	CASSTSGTGVGAGYTF	TGTGCCAGCAGTACTAGCGGGACAGGGGTCGGGGCTGGCTACACCTTC
NA	many	TRBV13	TRBJ2-1	CASSLEGLGSSYNEQFF	TGTGCCAGCAGCTTAGAGGGTTTGGGTAGCTCCTACAATGAGCAGTTCTTC
NA	many	TRBV3-1	TRBJ2-1	CASSPATYNEQFF	TGTGCCAGCAGCCCAGCCACCTACAATGAGCAGTTCTTC
NA	many	TRBV5-1	TRBJ1-1	CASSLNQGPGKAEAFF	TGCGCCAGCAGCTTAAATCAGGGGCCGGGAAAGGCTGAAGCTTTCTTT
TRBD1	NA	TRBV15	TRBJ2-1	CATSIQRGGWETQFF	TGTGCCACCAGCATCCAGCGAGGGGGCTGGGAGACCCAGTTCTTC
NA	NA	TRBV29-1	TRBJ1-1	CSVEWGRGKSTEAFF	TGCAGCGTTGAATGGGGAAGGGGGAAGTCCACTGAAGCTTTCTTT
NA	many	TRBV29-1	TRBJ2-5	CSVRLNQETQYF	TGCAGCGTCCGTCTTAATCAAGAGACCCAGTACTTC
NA	NA	TRBV5-1	TRBJ1-4	CASKVQAATNEKLFF	TGCGCCAGCAAAGTCCAGGCGGCAACTAATGAAAAACTGTTTTTT
TRBD2	NA	TRBV9	TRBJ2-3	CASSADAGASGSNTDTQYF	TGTGCCAGCAGCGCCGACGCGGGGGCTAGCGGGAGCAACACAGATACGCAGTATTTT
NA	NA	TRBV5-1	TRBJ2-1	CASGLGGAFPKQFF	TGCGCCAGCGGCCTGGGCGGCGCTTTCCCCAAGCAGTTCTTC
NA	NA	TRBV12-3/TRBV12-4	TRBJ1-4	CASSQGTNEKLFF	TGTGCCAGCAGCCAGGGAACTAATGAAAAACTGTTTTTT
NA	once	TRBV29-1	TRBJ2-1	CSVGKGGNEQFF	TGCAGCGTGGGCAAGGGCGGCAATGAGCAGTTCTTC
NA	NA	TRBV29-1	TRBJ2-7	CSVDKGTDEQYF	TGCAGCGTTGATAAGGGAACAGACGAGCAGTACTTC
NA	NA	TRBV5-1	TRBJ2-7	CASSQTMYEQYF	TGCGCCAGCAGCCAAACAATGTACGAGCAGTACTTC
NA	NA	TRBV6-4	TRBJ2-1	CASSDSVSSSQFF	TGTGCCAGCAGTGACTCGGTTTCTAGCTCACAGTTCTTC
NA	NA	TRBV7-2	TRBJ2-7	CASRYTGLSSYEQYF	TGTGCCAGCAGATACACAGGGCTCTCCTCCTACGAGCAGTACTTC
NA	NA	TRBV28	TRBJ2-7	CASRRSGGNYEQYF	TGTGCCAGCAGACGTAGCGGAGGAAACTACGAGCAGTACTTC
TRBD1	NA	TRBV19	TRBJ2-5	CASRDRKETQYF	TGTGCCAGTCGGGACAGGAAGGAGACCCAGTACTTC
NA	NA	TRBV20-1	TRBJ1-1	CSGQGWGMNTEAFF	TGCAGTGGCCAGGGTTGGGGAATGAACACTGAAGCTTTCTTT
TRBD2	NA	TRBV9	TRBJ2-1	CASSVASRGGLAGNEQFF	TGTGCCAGCAGCGTAGCTTCGCGGGGGGGACTAGCGGGTAATGAGCAGTTCTTC
TRBD1	few	TRBV6-2/TRBV6-3	TRBJ2-6	CASSTQGVPGANVLTF	TGTGCCAGTTCGACGCAGGGGGTACCGGGGGCCAACGTCCTGACTTTC
NA	few	TRBV12-3/TRBV12-4	TRBJ1-5	CASSLEGQDWQPQHF	TGTGCCAGCAGTTTAGAGGGTCAGGATTGGCAGCCCCAGCATTTT
NA	few	TRBV6-5	TRBJ1-2	CASKLLDSYGYTF	TGTGCCAGCAAATTACTCGACAGCTATGGCTACACCTTC
NA	NA	TRBV27	TRBJ2-7	CASRAASSYEQYF	TGTGCCAGCAGGGCCGCTAGCTCCTACGAGCAGTACTTC